The 25 T cell receptor beta chains below were found in one sample sequenced in a study of vaccination and CD4 T cells after COVID-19. This sample's treatment: roughly 11-day PBMC culture with coronavirus spike peptide pools or control peptides (ViraFEST assay). Cultured CD4+ T cell DNA underwent sequencing with the Oncomine TCR Beta short-read assay. One entry per CDR3 protein results from TCRdb running MiXCR on the PCR reads. The data contain fewer than 15,000 distinct CDR3 sequences, about 43% of them singletons. What these receptors recognize is not known. Sequencing was performed on CD4+ T cells from blood, cultured in vitro. The receptors here all came from a human donor who had recovered from COVID-19.

The CDR3 protein is CASSDTYGYTF. The CDR3 DNA reads as TGTGCCAGCAGTGACACCTATGGCTACACCTTC. The chain recombines TRBV25-1 with TRBJ1-2; D is unresolved. Trimming stripped 3 bases from V and 4 bases from J, with 3 bases between. The length of the CDR3 is 11 residues. CDR1 and CDR2 (germline): MGHDK, SYGVNS.

The chain carries TRBV5-4 and TRBJ1-6, with D perhaps matching TRBD1 (6 bases). Trimming shortened V by 0 bases and J by 13 bases, and 20 bases separated the two germline ends. The CDR3 consists of 16 residues. CDR1 is SGHNT, CDR2 YYREEE, per germline (reference sequence). The CDR3 DNA sequence: TGTGCCAGCAGCTTGGTTTCCATACAGGGCGGAAGTCCCCTCCACTTT. It is translated as CASSLVSIQGGSPLHF.

This clonotype turned up a few times. The chain uses TRBV6-1 and TRBJ2-7; D perhaps matches TRBD1 (6 bases). The CDR3 covers 13 residues. V shed 6 bases and J shed 1 base, with 10 bases lying between them. Per the germline V gene, CDR1 is MNHNS and CDR2 is SASEGT. The CDR3 DNA follows: TGTGCCAGCAGGAGAACAGGGTCCTACGAGCAGTACTTC. Translation gives CASRRTGSYEQYF.

This clonotype has more than one count but fewer than ten. The V and J genes are TRBV4-1 and TRBJ1-5; 8 positions agree with TRBD1. The V gene's germline CDR1 is MGHRA and CDR2 YSYEKL. V shed 3 bases, J shed 0 bases, and the junction held 4 bases outside the gene matches. This CDR3 is 16 amino acids long. The DNA for the CDR3 is TGCGCCAGCAGCCACGTGGACAGGGTTAGCAATCAGCCCCAGCATTTT. It codes for CASSHVDRVSNQPQHF.

The chain has TRBV6-2 or TRBV6-3 and TRBJ2-1, with a tentative D call TRBD2 (5 bases). Trimming removed 6 bases at V and 3 bases at J, with 24 bases between. Germline CDR1 MNHEY, CDR2 SVGEGT. The CDR3 is 18 residues long. The CDR3 bases are TGTGCCAGCAGCCCTGCCGCCGCATGGGGTGGAGGCTACAATGAGCAGTTCTTC. This gives the protein CASSPAAAWGGGYNEQFF.

This clonotype was seen a handful of times. The CDR3 loop reads CASSRQGLDNEQFF. The DNA for the CDR3 is TGCGCCAGCAGTCGGCAGGGACTAGATAATGAGCAGTTCTTC. The chain is built from TRBV5-1 and TRBJ2-1; TRBD2 matches at 8 bases. Trimming at V came to 5 bases and at J to 7 bases, leaving 8 bases not matched to a gene. CDR3 length: 14 amino acids. CDR1 and CDR2 (germline): SGHRS, YFSETQ.

This clonotype has just a few counts. CDR3 bases: TGTGCCACCGGTGGACACCGGGAGACCCAGTACTTC. This codes for CATGGHRETQYF. The chain has TRBV15 and TRBJ2-5; perhaps TRBD1 as D (5 bases). This CDR3 is 12 amino acids long. CDR1 is LNHNV and CDR2 is YYDKDF in the germline V gene (reference sequence). V gave up 8 bases and J gave up 5 bases, with 12 bases separating them.

The gene calls are TRBV6-5 and TRBJ2-7; the D gene is possibly TRBD2 (5 bases). Germline CDR1 MNHEY, CDR2 SVGAGI. V dropped 0 bases and J dropped 3 bases, with 12 bases sitting between them. The CDR3 has 15 amino acids. The CDR3 is CASSYSVLENYEQYF. The DNA of the CDR3 is TGTGCCAGCAGTTACTCGGTACTAGAGAACTACGAGCAGTACTTC.

This clonotype was observed a handful of times. The V call is TRBV5-4, the J call TRBJ2-7, with D unresolved. Germline V lookup: CDR1 SGHNT, CDR2 YYREEE (reference sequence). The CDR3 has 15 residues. V was pared by 0 bases and J by 0 bases, with 10 bases between. The CDR3 DNA reads as TGTGCCAGCAGCTTGGGGACGGAGAGCTCCTACGAGCAGTACTTC. Amino acid sequence: CASSLGTESSYEQYF.

Only a few counts were recorded for this clonotype. This chain links TRBV7-8 with TRBJ2-7; 8 nucleotides match TRBD2. Trimming cost V 1 base and J 5 bases; bases outside gene matches: 7. This CDR3 has 15 residues. Germline V gene data show CDR1 as SGHVS and CDR2 as FQNEAQ. The CDR3 DNA follows: TGTGCCAGCAGCTTAGTAGCGGGGACCCTTAACGAGCAGTACTTC. Translated: CASSLVAGTLNEQYF.

This clonotype was recorded a few times. This chain joins TRBV20-1 and TRBJ2-2; 9 bases align to TRBD2. V was pared by 1 base and J by 1 base, with 4 bases of the junction left unmatched. In germline, CDR1 is DFQATT, CDR2 SNEGSKA (reference sequence). The CDR3 has 16 amino acids. The CDR3: CSARVGGRENTGELFF. Written as DNA, the CDR3 is TGCAGTGCTAGAGTGGGCGGGAGGGAGAACACCGGGGAGCTGTTTTTT.

This clonotype was seen only a few times. The genes are TRBV28 and TRBJ1-2, with TRBD1 identical over 8 bases. This CDR3 is 12 amino acids long. V trimming: 6 bases; J trimming: 7 bases; junction bases outside the gene matches: 4. Germline CDR1 reads MDHEN; CDR2 reads SYDVKM. The CDR3 bases are TGTGCCAGCAGCTCCGGACAGGGTGGCTACACCTTC. Translated: CASSSGQGGYTF.

The DNA for the CDR3 is TGCAGCGTTGAGGGGGGAGGCATTGAAGCTTTCTTT. Amino acid sequence: CSVEGGGIEAFF. The gene calls are TRBV29-1 and TRBJ1-1; TRBD1 is a possible D gene (5 bases). V lost 3 bases to trimming and J lost 7 bases, with 12 bases between them. Germline CDR1 SQVTM, CDR2 ANQGSEA. The CDR3 runs 12 residues.

The genes are TRBV20-1 and TRBJ2-2, with D hard to call. V was trimmed by 0 bases and J by 0 bases, leaving 17 bases between them. Germline V CDR1 and CDR2: DFQATT, SNEGSKA (reference sequence). There are 18 residues in the CDR3. CDR3 sequence (DNA): TGCAGTGCTAGAGATTTTCGCGGTTCCTCTCCGAACACCGGGGAGCTGTTTTTT. It is translated as CSARDFRGSSPNTGELFF.

This chain connects TRBV11-3 to TRBJ2-2; D may match TRBD1 or TRBD2 (5 bases each). Germline loops: CDR1 SGHNT, CDR2 YENEEA. V gave up 4 bases and J gave up 1 base, with 10 bases separating them. The CDR3 loop spans 15 amino acids. The CDR3: CASSSGTVNTGELFF. The CDR3 region has the DNA TGTGCCAGCAGCTCAGGGACGGTGAACACCGGGGAGCTGTTTTTT.

The rearrangement links TRBV3-1 to TRBJ1-5; no definite D call. Trimming removed 0 bases at V and 7 bases at J, with 13 bases between. The CDR3 covers 15 residues. Germline V gene sequence: CDR1 LGHDT, CDR2 YNNKEL (reference sequence). CDR3 DNA sequence: TGTGCCAGCAGCCAAGATATGCGGGTTGGACAGCCCCAGCATTTT. This codes for CASSQDMRVGQPQHF.

The chain has TRBV27 and TRBJ2-3; the D gene is possibly TRBD1 (6 bases). CDR1 is MNHEY, CDR2 SMNVEV, per germline (reference sequence). The CDR3 totals 15 residues. V dropped 5 bases and J dropped 0 bases, with 12 bases sitting between them. DNA of the CDR3: TGTGCCAGCAGTGGTTGGACAGCCAGCACAGATACGCAGTATTTT. Its protein product is CASSGWTASTDTQYF.

This clonotype was recorded a few times. The chain has TRBV7-8 and TRBJ1-1; D call uncertain. Germline CDR1 is SGHVS and CDR2 is FQNEAQ. V lost 5 bases, J lost 0 bases, and 13 bases lay in between. This CDR3 spans 15 amino acids. CDR3 amino acids: CASSLVLTMNTEAFF. The DNA of the CDR3 is TGTGCCAGCAGCCTGGTCTTGACCATGAACACTGAAGCTTTCTTT.

This chain connects TRBV6-1 to TRBJ1-5; D not resolved. The germline CDR1 and CDR2 sequences are MNHNS and SASEGT. This CDR3 region has 15 residues. V lost 8 bases, J lost 0 bases, and 14 bases lay in between. This CDR3 reads CASRTVYYSNQPQHF. As DNA, the CDR3 is TGTGCCAGCCGGACGGTTTATTATAGCAATCAGCCCCAGCATTTT.

The genes are TRBV28 and TRBJ2-1, with 16 bases matching TRBD2. V trimming: 2 bases; J trimming: 15 bases; junction bases outside the gene matches: 7. This CDR3 contains 15 residues. Germline CDR1 reads MDHEN; CDR2 reads SYDVKM. The CDR3 is CASSLMGLAGGSRFF. CDR3 nucleotides: TGTGCCAGCAGTTTAATGGGACTAGCGGGAGGGAGTCGGTTCTTC.

The J gene is TRBJ1-1, the V gene TRBV7-3; TRBD1 is a possible D gene (5 bases). The CDR3 is 15 amino acids. With 2 bases removed from V and 0 bases from J, the gap between germline ends came to 10 bases. The germline V gene has CDR1 SGHTA and CDR2 FQGTGA. CDR3 in DNA: TGTGCCAGCAGCTTAGCAGGGCCGTTGAACACTGAAGCTTTCTTT. It translates to CASSLAGPLNTEAFF.

The rearrangement joins TRBV27 to TRBJ1-5, with D unclear. CDR3 length: 13 residues. Germline-derived CDR1 and CDR2 are MNHEY and SMNVEV (reference sequence). V shed 5 bases and J shed 7 bases, with 12 bases lying between them. CDR3 nucleotide sequence: TGTGCCAGCAGTCTCCTGGACGGGCAGCCCCAGCATTTT. This translates into CASSLLDGQPQHF.

This chain connects TRBV7-8 to TRBJ2-1; the D is unclear. Germline V CDR1 and CDR2: SGHVS, FQNEAQ. V was shortened by 2 bases and J by 5 bases, with 16 bases between the two germline ends. The CDR3 totals 16 residues. The CDR3 DNA is TGTGCCAGCAGCTTATACGTCCGTTGGGCTCACAATGAGCAGTTCTTC. Translating it yields CASSLYVRWAHNEQFF. Together with reference TRBV7-8 and TRBJ2-1, the CDR3 gives the full variable domain: GAGVSQSPRYKVAKRGQDVALRCDPISGHVSLFWYQQALGQGPEFLTYFQNEAQLDKSGLPSDRFFAERPEGSVSTLKIQRTQQEDSAVYLCASSLYVRWAHNEQFFGPGTRLTVL.

The chain couples TRBV24-1 to TRBJ2-7; 8 bases map to TRBD1. Germline V gene sequence: CDR1 KGHDR, CDR2 SFDVKD. This CDR3 has 16 amino acids. Trimming removed 8 bases from V and 1 base from J; junction bases left unmatched: 12. The CDR3 DNA follows: TGTGCCACCACTACGCCCCGGGACAGGTGTTCCTACGAGCAGTACTTC. It specifies CATTTPRDRCSYEQYF.

The rearrangement uses TRBV20-1 and TRBJ1-1; 7 nucleotides align to TRBD1. Trimming at V came to 5 bases and at J to 4 bases, leaving 7 bases not matched to a gene. The CDR3 covers 13 residues. Germline V lookup: CDR1 DFQATT, CDR2 SNEGSKA (reference sequence). Written as DNA, the CDR3 is TGCAGTGCTTGGACAGGCTTTTTCACTGAAGCTTTCTTT. Amino acids: CSAWTGFFTEAFF.